This T cell receptor beta chain was captured by sequencing in a study of blood T cell repertoires in COVID-19. Study-wide background: Sample material is recorded as cDNA or gDNA derived from T cells, B-cell-depleted T cells, or PBMCs.

The ends were cut back, 4 bases at V and 2 bases at J, with 8 bases in the middle. The CDR3 has 13 residues. CDR1 MNHEY and CDR2 SVGAGI come from the germline V gene. On this clone: Other nucleotide sequences from this sample produce the same CDR3.

The repertoire was sequenced with immunoSEQ multiplex PCR; TCRdb's copy has only in-frame clones and lacks some. The sample lists around 140,000 clones; nearly 70% were seen once. The gene calls are TRBV6-5 and TRBJ1-1, with D possibly being TRBD1 (5 bases). The source material was peripheral blood. This sequence originates from a woman in her seventies with acute or convalescent COVID-19. The CDR3: CASSLGGNTEAFF. The CDR3 nucleotides read TGTGCCAGCAGTTTGGGGGGAAACACTGAAGCTTTCTTT.